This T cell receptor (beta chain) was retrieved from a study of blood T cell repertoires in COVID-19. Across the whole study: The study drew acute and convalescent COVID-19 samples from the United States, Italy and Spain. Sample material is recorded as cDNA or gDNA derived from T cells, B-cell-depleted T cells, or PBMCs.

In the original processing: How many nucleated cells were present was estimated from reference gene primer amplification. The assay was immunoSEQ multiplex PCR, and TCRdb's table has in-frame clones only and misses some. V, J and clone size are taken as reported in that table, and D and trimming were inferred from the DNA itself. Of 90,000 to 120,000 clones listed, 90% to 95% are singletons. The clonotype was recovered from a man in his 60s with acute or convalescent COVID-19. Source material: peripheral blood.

In nucleotides, the CDR3 is TGTGCCACCAGTGATAACGCGGGTTTGGCCGGGGAGCTGTTTTTT. Translation gives CATSDNAGLAGELFF. This chain links TRBV24-1 with TRBJ2-2; D may be TRBD2 (5 bases). In germline, CDR1 is KGHDR, CDR2 SFDVKD. The CDR3 covers 15 residues. V shed 3 bases and J shed 6 bases, with 13 bases lying between them.